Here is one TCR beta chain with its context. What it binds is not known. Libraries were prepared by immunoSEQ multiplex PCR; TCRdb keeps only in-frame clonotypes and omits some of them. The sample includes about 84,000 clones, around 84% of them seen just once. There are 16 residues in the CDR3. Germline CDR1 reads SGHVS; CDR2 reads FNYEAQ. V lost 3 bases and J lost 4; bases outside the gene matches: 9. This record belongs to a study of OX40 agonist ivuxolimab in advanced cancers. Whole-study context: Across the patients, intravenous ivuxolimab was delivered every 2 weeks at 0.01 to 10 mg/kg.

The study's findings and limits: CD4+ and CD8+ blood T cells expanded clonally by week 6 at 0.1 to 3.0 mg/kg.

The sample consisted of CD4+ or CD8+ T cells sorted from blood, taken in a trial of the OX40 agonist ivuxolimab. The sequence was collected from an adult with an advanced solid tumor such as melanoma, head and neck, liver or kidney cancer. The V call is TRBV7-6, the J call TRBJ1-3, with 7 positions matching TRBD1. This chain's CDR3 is CASSLDTGAVGNTIYF. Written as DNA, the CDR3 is TGTGCCAGCAGCTTGGATACAGGGGCAGTAGGAAACACCATATATTTT.